The 21 T cell receptor beta chains in this list originate from one sample, sequenced in a study of OX40 agonist ivuxolimab in advanced cancers. Profiled with immunoSEQ multiplex PCR; TCRdb holds only in-frame clones, not every one. The table shows fewer than 85,000 clones, with 91% occurring only once. Sample: CD4+ or CD8+ T cells sorted from blood, taken in a trial of the OX40 agonist ivuxolimab. Receptors originate from an adult with an advanced solid tumor such as melanoma, head and neck, liver or kidney cancer.

The chain joins TRBV2 to TRBJ2-2, with 10 bases fitting TRBD2. The CDR3 runs 15 residues. Germline V gene sequence: CDR1 SNHLY, CDR2 FYNNEI. The trim removed 5 bases at V and 4 bases at J, leaving 4 bases unmatched. This chain's CDR3 is CASSSAGGRTGELFF. The CDR3 nucleotides are TGTGCCAGCAGTTCAGCGGGGGGGCGCACCGGGGAGCTGTTTTTT.

The chain is built from TRBV4-3 and TRBJ2-3, with a possible D match to TRBD1 (6 bases). CDR1 and CDR2 (germline): LGHNA, YSLEER. The CDR3 runs 16 residues. With 3 bases removed from V and 0 bases from J, the gap between germline ends came to 13 bases. CDR3 protein: CASSHGQTSSTDTQYF. In DNA form, the CDR3 reads TGCGCCAGCAGCCACGGACAGACCTCTAGCACAGATACGCAGTATTTT.

A remark on this clone: The germline gene is not matched at one end of the junction; a read error may be the cause. CDR3 nucleotide sequence: TGTGCCAGCAGCTTAGGGGCGGGAAGGAACTTC. Translating it yields CASSLGAGRNF. V gene TRBV7-2 combines with J gene TRBJ2-5, with D maybe TRBD2 (6 bases). Germline V gene data show CDR1 as SGHTA and CDR2 as FQGNSA. The CDR3 spans 11 residues. The variable domain in full, completed from reference TRBV7-2 and TRBJ2-5, reads GAGVSQSPSNKVTEKGKDVELRCDPISGHTALYWYRQSLGQGLEFLIYFQGNSAPDKSGLPSDRFSAERTGGSVSTLTIQRTQQEDSAVYLCASSLGAGRNFGPGTRLLVL.

This clone was observed once. The chain is built from TRBV5-8 and TRBJ1-4; D may be TRBD1 (5 bases). Germline-derived CDR1 and CDR2 are SGHTS and YDEGEE. The V gene lost 1 base and the J gene lost 7 bases, with 8 bases spanning the gap. This CDR3 region has 13 residues. In DNA form, the CDR3 reads TGTGCCAGCAGCTTGTTAAGGGGTGAAAAACTGTTTTTT. This translates into CASSLLRGEKLFF.

The V gene is TRBV19, the J gene TRBJ1-4; 7 bases are a match to TRBD1. The CDR3 is 13 amino acids. V gave up 8 bases and J gave up 4 bases; unmatched junction bases: 4. In germline, CDR1 is LNHDA, CDR2 SQIVND (reference sequence). Here the CDR3 DNA reads TGTGCCAGTTCCGGGACAGATAATGAAAAACTGTTTTTT. Encoded protein: CASSGTDNEKLFF.

The chain has TRBV21-1 and TRBJ2-3; the table's D call, TRBD1, has no DNA check behind it. TRBV21-1 counts as a pseudogene. The CDR3 has 16 residues. This chain's CDR3 is CASNGQVLLIQDTQYF. Written as DNA, the CDR3 is TGTGCCAGCAACGGACAGGTCCTTCTCATCCAGGATACGCAGTATTTT.

The chain recombines TRBV11-3 with TRBJ1-2, with 8 nucleotides matching TRBD1. CDR3 length: 13 residues. Trimming cost V 6 bases and J 5 bases; bases outside gene matches: 5. In germline, CDR1 is SGHNT, CDR2 YENEEA. The CDR3, as DNA: TGTGCCAGCAGTCTCGACAGGGGATATGGCTACACCTTC. Amino acids: CASSLDRGYGYTF.

This sequence joins TRBV7-2 and TRBJ2-7; TRBD2 agrees at 8 bases. V was clipped by 0 bases and J by 6 bases; unmatched bases: 7. Germline values: CDR1 SGHTA, CDR2 FQGNSA. This CDR3 comprises 15 residues. CDR3 in DNA: TGTGCCAGCAGCTTAGCGCGGAGCGGGGGAGGCGAGCAGTACTTC. Encoded protein: CASSLARSGGGEQYF. Filled out from reference TRBV7-2 and TRBJ2-7, the complete variable domain reads GAGVSQSPSNKVTEKGKDVELRCDPISGHTALYWYRQSLGQGLEFLIYFQGNSAPDKSGLPSDRFSAERTGGSVSTLTIQRTQQEDSAVYLCASSLARSGGGEQYFGPGTRLTVT.

Only one count was recorded for this clone. V is TRBV15 and J is TRBJ2-1; D is undetermined. Between the trimmed V and J ends, which lost 5 bases and 1 base, there was a span of 9 bases. CDR3 length: 14 residues. Germline CDR1 LNHNV, CDR2 YYDKDF (reference sequence). Written as DNA, the CDR3 is TGTGCCACCAGCGCCCGAAATTCCTACAATGAGCAGTTCTTC. Its translation: CATSARNSYNEQFF.

This sequence joins TRBV28 and TRBJ1-3; TRBD1 aligns across 7 bases. Unmatched junction bases numbered 11, after V lost 3 bases and J lost 3 bases. This CDR3 is built from 17 residues. Germline lookup yields CDR1 MDHEN and CDR2 SYDVKM. CDR3 DNA sequence: TGTGCCAGCAGTTTGCAGCACAGGGGCGCGGGTGGAAACACCATATATTTT. Protein product: CASSLQHRGAGGNTIYF.

This clone was seen only once. V and J are TRBV18 and TRBJ1-1, with D perhaps matching TRBD1 (5 bases). The CDR3 extends over 13 amino acids. Trimming stripped 6 bases from V and 2 bases from J, with 10 bases between. The germline V gene encodes CDR1 KGHSH and CDR2 LQKENI. DNA for the CDR3: TGTGCCAGCTCGTACGACAGAAACACTGAAGCTTTCTTT. Amino acid sequence: CASSYDRNTEAFF.

The gene calls are TRBV6-5 and TRBJ1-1; D is possibly TRBD1 (5 bases). V lost 5 bases to trimming and J lost 7 bases, with 17 bases between them. This CDR3 region has 14 residues. Per the germline V gene, CDR1 is MNHEY and CDR2 is SVGAGI. CDR3 sequence (DNA): TGTGCCAGCAGTCCTATCCAGGAGAGGGGTGAAGCTTTCTTT. Its protein product is CASSPIQERGEAFF.

About this clone: The same CDR3 also results from other DNA sequences found in this sample. The rearrangement joins TRBV11-3 to TRBJ2-3, with D unclear. Trimming took off 6 bases at V and 3 bases at J, with 13 bases between the two ends. This CDR3 has 14 amino acids. Germline CDR1 SGHNT, CDR2 YENEEA. The DNA of the CDR3 is TGTGCCAGCAGGCGAGTGGCGTCTACAGATACGCAGTATTTT. Protein product: CASRRVASTDTQYF.

This clone was recorded once. This chain links TRBV19 with TRBJ1-5; TRBD1 aligns across 7 bases. V shed 6 bases and J 3 bases; nucleotides not matched to a gene: 5. The V gene's germline CDR1 is LNHDA and CDR2 SQIVND (reference sequence). The length of the CDR3 is 14 residues. CDR3 in DNA: TGTGCCAGTAGCGTAACAGGGGACAATCAGCCCCAGCATTTT. Protein product: CASSVTGDNQPQHF.

The chain recombines TRBV7-3 with TRBJ2-3; 14 bases are a match to TRBD2. This CDR3 spans 17 amino acids. J was trimmed by 5 bases and V by 2 bases; bases with no gene match: 6. Germline CDR1 SGHTA, CDR2 FQGTGA. CDR3 coding DNA: TGTGCCAGCAGCTTAGGACTAGCGGGGGGCACTGTAGATACGCAGTATTTT. Translating gives CASSLGLAGGTVDTQYF.

This clone was seen only once. The DNA for the CDR3 is TGTGCCAGCAGTTCTAGCCAAATACGGGATACGCAGTATTTT. As protein: CASSSSQIRDTQYF. The chain couples TRBV5-4 to TRBJ2-3; D is perhaps TRBD2 (5 bases). CDR3 length: 14 residues. Trimming cost V 5 bases and J 6 bases, with 16 bases left between them. Germline V gene data show CDR1 as SGHNT and CDR2 as YYREEE (reference sequence). The whole variable domain, filled in from reference TRBV5-4 and TRBJ2-3, reads ETGVTQSPTHLIKTRGQQVTLRCSSQSGHNTVSWYQQALGQGPQFIFQYYREEENGRGNFPPRFSGLQFPNYSSELNVNALELDDSALYLCASSSSQIRDTQYFGPGTRLTVL.

The chain is built from TRBV6-6 and TRBJ1-2; D unclear. This CDR3 has 15 residues. CDR1 MNHNY and CDR2 SVGAGI come from the germline V gene (reference sequence). Trimming removed 5 bases at V and 6 bases at J, with 19 bases between. CDR3 DNA: TGTGCCAGCAGTGCAGTCCGGGCGGATCCGGATGGCTACACCTTC. Its protein product is CASSAVRADPDGYTF.

The gene calls are TRBV7-9 and TRBJ2-1; D is unclear. The germline CDR1 and CDR2 sequences are SEHNR and FQNEAQ (reference sequence). V shed 6 bases and J shed 7 bases, with 22 bases lying between them. The CDR3 contains 16 residues. The CDR3 loop reads CASRYWVGGPHNEQFF. CDR3 nucleotides: TGTGCCAGCAGATACTGGGTCGGCGGACCCCATAATGAGCAGTTCTTC.

V is TRBV4-2 and J is TRBJ1-1; maybe TRBD1 (6 bases). V shed 0 bases and J shed 3 bases, with 11 bases lying between them. The CDR3 has 15 residues. The germline CDR1 and CDR2 sequences are LGHNA and YNFKEQ. The CDR3 DNA sequence: TGTGCCAGCAGCCAAGATGAGGGACAATACACTGAAGCTTTCTTT. Residues: CASSQDEGQYTEAFF.

V is TRBV7-6 and J is TRBJ2-6; D possibly corresponds to TRBD1 (7 bases). Germline assignment: CDR1 SGHVS and CDR2 FNYEAQ. This CDR3 is 17 amino acids long. Trimming cost V 5 bases and J 2 bases, with 16 bases left between them. The CDR3 is CASSPPTGEAGANVLTF. The CDR3 nucleotides are TGTGCCAGCAGCCCTCCTACAGGGGAGGCTGGGGCCAACGTCCTGACTTTC.

This sequence joins TRBV15 and TRBJ2-5, with TRBD2 as a possible D gene (7 bases). V shed 3 bases and J shed 5 bases, with 16 bases lying between them. CDR3 length equals 15 residues. Germline assignment: CDR1 LNHNV and CDR2 YYDKDF (reference sequence). In DNA, the CDR3 is TGTGCCACCAGCAGGCCTTCGGGGGGCCCCGAGACCCAGTACTTC. Residues: CATSRPSGGPETQYF. The variable domain in full, with the rest retrieved from reference TRBV15 and TRBJ2-5, is DAMVIQNPRYQVTQFGKPVTLSCSQTLNHNVMYWYQQKSSQAPKLLFHYYDKDFNNEADTPDNFQSRRPNTSFCFLDIRSPGLGDTAMYLCATSRPSGGPETQYFGPGTRLLVL.